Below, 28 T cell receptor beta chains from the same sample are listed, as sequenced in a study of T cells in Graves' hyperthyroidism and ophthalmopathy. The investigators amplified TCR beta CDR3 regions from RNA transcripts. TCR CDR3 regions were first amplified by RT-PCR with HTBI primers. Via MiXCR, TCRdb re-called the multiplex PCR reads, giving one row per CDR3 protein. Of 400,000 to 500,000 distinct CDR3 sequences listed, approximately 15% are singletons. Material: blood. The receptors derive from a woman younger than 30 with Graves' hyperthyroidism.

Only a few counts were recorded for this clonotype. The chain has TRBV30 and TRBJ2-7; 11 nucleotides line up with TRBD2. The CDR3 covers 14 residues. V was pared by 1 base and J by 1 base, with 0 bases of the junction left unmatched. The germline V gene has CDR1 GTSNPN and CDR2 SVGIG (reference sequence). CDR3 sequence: CAWSGLAGSYEQYF. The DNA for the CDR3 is TGTGCCTGGAGTGGACTAGCGGGGTCCTACGAGCAGTACTTC. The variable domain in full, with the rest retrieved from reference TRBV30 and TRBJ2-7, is SQTIHQWPATLVQPVGSPLSLECTVEGTSNPNLYWYRQAAGRGLQLLFYSVGIGQISSEVPQNLSASRPQDRQFILSSKKLLLSDSGFYLCAWSGLAGSYEQYFGPGTRLTVT.

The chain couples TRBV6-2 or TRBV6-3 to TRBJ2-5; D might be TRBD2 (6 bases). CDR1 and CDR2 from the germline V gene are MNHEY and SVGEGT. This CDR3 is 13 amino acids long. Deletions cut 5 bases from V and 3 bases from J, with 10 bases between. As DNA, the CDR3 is TGTGCCAGCAGTGACCGGGAGAAAGAGACCCAGTACTTC. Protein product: CASSDREKETQYF.

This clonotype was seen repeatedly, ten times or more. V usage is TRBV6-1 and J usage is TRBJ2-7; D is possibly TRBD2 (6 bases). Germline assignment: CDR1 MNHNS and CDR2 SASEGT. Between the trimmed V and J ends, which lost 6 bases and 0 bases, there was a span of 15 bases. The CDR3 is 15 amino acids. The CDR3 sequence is CASRPGLSSSYEQYV. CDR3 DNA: TGTGCCAGCAGACCGGGACTTTCGAGCTCCTACGAGCAGTACGTC.

CDR3 region: CASSESGIGGRARTDTQYF. The CDR3 DNA reads TGTGCCAGCAGTGAATCAGGAATTGGCGGGAGGGCCAGGACAGATACGCAGTATTTT. V is TRBV6-1 and J is TRBJ2-3; 9 bases align to TRBD2. The V and J ends lost 2 bases and 3 bases, in that order; junction bases with no gene match: 15. The germline gives CDR1 MNHNS, CDR2 SASEGT. The CDR3 totals 19 residues.

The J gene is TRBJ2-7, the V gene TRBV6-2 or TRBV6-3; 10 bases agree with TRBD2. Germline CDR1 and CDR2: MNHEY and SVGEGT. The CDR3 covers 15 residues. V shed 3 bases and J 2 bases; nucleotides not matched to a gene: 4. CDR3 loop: CASSYRTSGAYEQYV. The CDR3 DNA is TGTGCCAGCAGTTATAGGACTAGCGGTGCCTACGAGCAGTACGTC.

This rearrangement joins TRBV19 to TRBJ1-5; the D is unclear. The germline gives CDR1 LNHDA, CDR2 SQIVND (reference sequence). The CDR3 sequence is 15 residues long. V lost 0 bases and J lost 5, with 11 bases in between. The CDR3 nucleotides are TGTGCCAGTAGTATAGAATCCAACCCCTATCAGCCCCAGCATTTT. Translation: CASSIESNPYQPQHF. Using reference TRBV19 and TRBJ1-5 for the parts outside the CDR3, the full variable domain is DGGITQSPKYLFRKEGQNVTLSCEQNLNHDAMYWYRQDPGQGLRLIYYSQIVNDFQKGDIAEGYSVSREKKESFPLTVTSAQKNPTAFYLCASSIESNPYQPQHFGDGTRLSIL.

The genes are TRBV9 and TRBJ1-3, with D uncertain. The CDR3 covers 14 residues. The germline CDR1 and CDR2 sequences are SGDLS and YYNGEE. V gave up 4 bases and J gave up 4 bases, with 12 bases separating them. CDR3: CASSPRDRGNTIYF. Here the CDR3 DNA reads TGTGCCAGCAGCCCCCGGGATCGCGGAAACACCATATATTTT.

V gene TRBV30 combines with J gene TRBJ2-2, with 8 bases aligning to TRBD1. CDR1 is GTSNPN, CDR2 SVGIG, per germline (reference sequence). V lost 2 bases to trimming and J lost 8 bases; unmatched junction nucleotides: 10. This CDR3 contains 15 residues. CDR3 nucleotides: TGTGCCTGGAGTCCAGGACAGGGAGTCTCTGGGGAGCTGTTTTTT. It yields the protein CAWSPGQGVSGELFF. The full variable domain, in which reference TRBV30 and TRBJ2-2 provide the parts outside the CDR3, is SQTIHQWPATLVQPVGSPLSLECTVEGTSNPNLYWYRQAAGRGLQLLFYSVGIGQISSEVPQNLSASRPQDRQFILSSKKLLLSDSGFYLCAWSPGQGVSGELFFGEGSRLTVL.

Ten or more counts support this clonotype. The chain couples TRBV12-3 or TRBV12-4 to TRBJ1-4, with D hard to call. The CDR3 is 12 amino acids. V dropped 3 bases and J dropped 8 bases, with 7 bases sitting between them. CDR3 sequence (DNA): TGTGCCAGCAGTTTCCGGGCAGAAAAACTGTTTTTT. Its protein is CASSFRAEKLFF.

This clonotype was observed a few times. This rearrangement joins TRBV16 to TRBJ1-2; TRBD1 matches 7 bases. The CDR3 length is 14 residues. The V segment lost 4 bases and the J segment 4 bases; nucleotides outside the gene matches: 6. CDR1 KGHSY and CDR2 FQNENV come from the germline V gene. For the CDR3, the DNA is TGTGCCAGCAGCCCCGGGACAGACCTCTATGGCTACACCTTC. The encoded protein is CASSPGTDLYGYTF.

The CDR3 bases are TGTGCCAGCAGCAAGCGGGTGAGCGGAACAGATACGCAGTATTTT. Protein: CASSKRVSGTDTQYF. The V call is TRBV7-3, the J call TRBJ2-3; TRBD2 might be the D (6 bases). With 5 bases removed from V and 3 bases from J, the gap between germline ends came to 15 bases. This CDR3 has 15 residues. The germline V gene encodes CDR1 SGHTA and CDR2 FQGTGA.

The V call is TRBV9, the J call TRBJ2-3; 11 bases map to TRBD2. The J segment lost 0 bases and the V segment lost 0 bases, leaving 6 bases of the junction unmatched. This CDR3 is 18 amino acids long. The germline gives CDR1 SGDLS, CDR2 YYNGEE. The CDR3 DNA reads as TGTGCCAGCAGCGTAGCTACGGGACTAGCGGACAGCACAGATACGCAGTATTTT. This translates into CASSVATGLADSTDTQYF.

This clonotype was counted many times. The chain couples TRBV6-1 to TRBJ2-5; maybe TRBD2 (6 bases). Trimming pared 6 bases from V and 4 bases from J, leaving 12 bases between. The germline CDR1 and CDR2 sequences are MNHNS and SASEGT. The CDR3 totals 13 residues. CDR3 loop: CASSGRGVETQYF. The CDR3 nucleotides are TGTGCCAGCAGCGGGAGAGGGGTAGAGACCCAGTACTTC.

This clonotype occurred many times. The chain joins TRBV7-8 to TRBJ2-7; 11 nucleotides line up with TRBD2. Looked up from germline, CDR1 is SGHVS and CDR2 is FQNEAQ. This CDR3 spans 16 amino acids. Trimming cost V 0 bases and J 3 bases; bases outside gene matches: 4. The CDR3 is CASSLARLAGRYEQYF. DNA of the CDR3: TGTGCCAGCAGCTTAGCGAGACTAGCGGGACGCTACGAGCAGTACTTC.

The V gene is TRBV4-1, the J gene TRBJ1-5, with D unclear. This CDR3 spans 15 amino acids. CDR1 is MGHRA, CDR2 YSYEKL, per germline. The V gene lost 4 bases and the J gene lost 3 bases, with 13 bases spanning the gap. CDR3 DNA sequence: TGCGCCAGCAGCCTAAAACTGTCCGACAATCAGCCCCAGCATTTT. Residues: CASSLKLSDNQPQHF.

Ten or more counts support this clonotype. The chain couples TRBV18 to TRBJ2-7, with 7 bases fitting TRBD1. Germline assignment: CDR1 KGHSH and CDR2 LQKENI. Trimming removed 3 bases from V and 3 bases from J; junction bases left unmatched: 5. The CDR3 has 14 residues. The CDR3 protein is CASSPDGQVYEQYF. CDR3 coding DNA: TGTGCCAGCTCACCGGATGGACAGGTCTACGAGCAGTACTTC. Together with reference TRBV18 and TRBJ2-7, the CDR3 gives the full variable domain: NAGVMQNPRHLVRRRGQEARLRCSPMKGHSHVYWYRQLPEEGLKFMVYLQKENIIDESGMPKERFSAEFPKEGPSILRIQQVVRGDSAAYFCASSPDGQVYEQYFGPGTRLTVT.

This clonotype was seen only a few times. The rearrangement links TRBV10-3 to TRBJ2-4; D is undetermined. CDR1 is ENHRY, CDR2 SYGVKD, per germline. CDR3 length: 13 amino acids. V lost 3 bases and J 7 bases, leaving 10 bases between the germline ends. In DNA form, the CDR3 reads TGTGCCATCAGTGATGGTACTTTTAACATTCAGTACTTC. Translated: CAISDGTFNIQYF.

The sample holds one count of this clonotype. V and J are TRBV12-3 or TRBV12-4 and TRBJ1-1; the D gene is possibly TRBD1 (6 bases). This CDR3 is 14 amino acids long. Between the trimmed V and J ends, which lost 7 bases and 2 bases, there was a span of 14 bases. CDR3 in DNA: TGTGCCAGCAATTTCAACAGGGTCAACACTGAAGCTTTCTTT. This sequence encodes CASNFNRVNTEAFF.

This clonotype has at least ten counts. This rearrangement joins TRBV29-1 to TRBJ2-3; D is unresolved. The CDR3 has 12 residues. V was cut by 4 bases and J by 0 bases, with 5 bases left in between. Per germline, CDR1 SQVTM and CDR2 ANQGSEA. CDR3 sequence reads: CSVGPSTDTQYF. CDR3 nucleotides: TGCAGCGTTGGACCCAGCACAGATACGCAGTATTTT.

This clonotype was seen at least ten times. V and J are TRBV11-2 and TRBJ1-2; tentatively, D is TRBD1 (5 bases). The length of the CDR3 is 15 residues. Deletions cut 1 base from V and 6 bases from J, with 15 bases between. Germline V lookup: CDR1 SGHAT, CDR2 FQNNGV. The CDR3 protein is CASSLGSGPGDGYTF. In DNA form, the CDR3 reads TGTGCCAGCAGCTTAGGGTCGGGACCTGGGGATGGCTACACCTTC.

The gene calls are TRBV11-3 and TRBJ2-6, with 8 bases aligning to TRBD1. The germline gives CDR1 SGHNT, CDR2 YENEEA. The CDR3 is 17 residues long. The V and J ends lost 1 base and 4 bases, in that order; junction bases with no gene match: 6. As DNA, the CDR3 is TGTGCCAGCAGCTTAGGGACAGGGAAGGAGGGGGCCAACGTCCTGACTTTC. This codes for CASSLGTGKEGANVLTF.

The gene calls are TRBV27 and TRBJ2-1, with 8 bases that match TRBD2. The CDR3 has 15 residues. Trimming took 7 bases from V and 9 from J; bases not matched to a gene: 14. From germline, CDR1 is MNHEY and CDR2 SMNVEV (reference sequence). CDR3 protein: CASTSTGTAGGEQFF. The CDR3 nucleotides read TGTGCCAGCACGAGTACAGGGACGGCGGGAGGTGAGCAGTTCTTC.

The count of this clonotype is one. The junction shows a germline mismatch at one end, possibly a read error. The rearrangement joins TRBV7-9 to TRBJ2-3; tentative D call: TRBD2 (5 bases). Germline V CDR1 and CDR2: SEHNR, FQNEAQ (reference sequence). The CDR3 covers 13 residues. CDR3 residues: CASSQVGGGTQYF. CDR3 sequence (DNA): TGCGCCAGCAGCCAAGTCGGCGGAGGTACGCAGTATTTT.

CDR3 in amino acids: CAISVVIFGGPDGYTF. CDR3 coding DNA: TGTGCCATCAGTGTAGTCATATTCGGGGGGCCAGATGGCTACACCTTC. J is TRBJ1-2 and V is TRBV10-3, with D perhaps matching TRBD1 (6 bases). The germline V gene has CDR1 ENHRY and CDR2 SYGVKD. The CDR3 covers 16 residues. With 4 bases removed from V and 6 bases from J, the gap between germline ends came to 21 bases.

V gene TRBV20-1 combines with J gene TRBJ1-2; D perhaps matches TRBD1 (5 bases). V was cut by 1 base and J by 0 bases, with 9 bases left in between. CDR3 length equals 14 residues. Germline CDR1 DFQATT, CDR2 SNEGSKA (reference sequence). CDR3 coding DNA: TGCAGTGCTAGAGGGGACGGTGCTAACTATGGCTACACCTTC. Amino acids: CSARGDGANYGYTF.

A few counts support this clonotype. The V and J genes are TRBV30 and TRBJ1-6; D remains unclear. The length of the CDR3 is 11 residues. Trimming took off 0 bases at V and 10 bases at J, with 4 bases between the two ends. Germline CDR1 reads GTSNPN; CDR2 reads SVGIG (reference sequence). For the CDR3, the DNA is TGTGCCTGGAGTGTACGGTCACCCCTCCACTTT. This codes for CAWSVRSPLHF.

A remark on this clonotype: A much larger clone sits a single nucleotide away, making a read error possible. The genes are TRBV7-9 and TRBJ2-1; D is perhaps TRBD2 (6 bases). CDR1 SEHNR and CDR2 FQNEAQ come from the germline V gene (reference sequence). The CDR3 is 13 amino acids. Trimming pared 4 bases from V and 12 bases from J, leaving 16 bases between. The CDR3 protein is CASSSDYRSGQFF. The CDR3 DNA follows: TGTGCCAGCAGCTCGGACTACCGGTCAGGGCAGTTCTTC.

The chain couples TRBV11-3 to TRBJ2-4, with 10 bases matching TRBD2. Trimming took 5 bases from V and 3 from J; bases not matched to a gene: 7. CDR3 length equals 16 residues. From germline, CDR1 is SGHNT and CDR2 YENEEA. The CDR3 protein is CASSRLAGVNKNIQYF. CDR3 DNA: TGTGCCAGCAGCCGCCTAGCGGGAGTGAACAAAAACATTCAGTACTTC.